A single sample gave rise to the 16 T cell receptor beta chains below, sequenced in a study of cytomegalovirus exposure and HLA in healthy donors. Use of 60 Vbeta and 13 Jbeta primers characterized the PCR. The method was immunoSEQ multiplex PCR; TCRdb's version includes in-frame clones alone and lacks a portion of them. This table holds 170,000 or so clones, roughly 79% found once. Sequenced sample: PBMCs. These receptors all stem from a male donor in good health and CMV-seronegative.

The J gene is TRBJ2-1, the V gene TRBV9; 14 bases are a match to TRBD2. CDR3 size: 16 residues. With 0 bases clipped from V and 7 bases from J, the junction kept 3 bases outside the gene matches. Germline V gives CDR1 SGDLS, CDR2 YYNGEE. The CDR3 nucleotides read TGTGCCAGCAGCGTAGGGGGACTAGCGGGAGAGAATGAGCAGTTCTTC. This encodes CASSVGGLAGENEQFF.

The CDR3 coding sequence is TGTGCCAGCAGTTCACCGCCGGGGTCTGGAAACACCATATATTTT. It encodes CASSSPPGSGNTIYF. The V call is TRBV28, the J call TRBJ1-3; D remains unclear. CDR1 is MDHEN and CDR2 is SYDVKM in the germline V gene. The CDR3 runs to 15 residues. V lost 4 bases and J lost 1, with 11 bases in between.

The chain links TRBV18 to TRBJ2-1; D unresolved. The V and J ends lost 5 bases and 0 bases respectively, with 8 bases between them. Germline loops: CDR1 KGHSH, CDR2 LQKENI. The CDR3 extends over 14 amino acids. The CDR3 sequence is CASSDLSSYNEQFF. The CDR3 DNA reads TGTGCCAGCTCAGACTTAAGCTCCTACAATGAGCAGTTCTTC.

CDR3 nucleotides: TGTGCCGCCCGGGTTAACTATGGCTACACCTTC. Amino acids: CAARVNYGYTF. This chain connects TRBV28 to TRBJ1-2; D gene unclear. CDR1 MDHEN and CDR2 SYDVKM come from the germline V gene. V was trimmed by 11 bases and J by 1 base, leaving 8 bases between them. The CDR3 is made up of 11 amino acids.

The rearrangement uses TRBV7-2 and TRBJ2-7; D unresolved. Germline assignment: CDR1 SGHTA and CDR2 FQGNSA. V gave up 1 base and J gave up 1 base, with 8 bases separating them. The CDR3 length is 14 residues. This chain's CDR3 is CASSLVPRSYEQYF. As DNA, the CDR3 is TGTGCCAGCAGCTTAGTTCCCAGGTCCTACGAGCAGTACTTC. The full variable domain, rest sourced from reference TRBV7-2 and TRBJ2-7, is GAGVSQSPSNKVTEKGKDVELRCDPISGHTALYWYRQSLGQGLEFLIYFQGNSAPDKSGLPSDRFSAERTGGSVSTLTIQRTQQEDSAVYLCASSLVPRSYEQYFGPGTRLTVT.

The chain combines TRBV7-9 with TRBJ2-1; 8 bases are a match to TRBD2. CDR1 and CDR2 (germline): SEHNR, FQNEAQ (reference sequence). The CDR3 sequence is 15 residues long. V lost 4 bases to trimming and J lost 0 bases; unmatched junction nucleotides: 2. The CDR3 reads CASSSAGGSYNEQFF. Written as DNA, the CDR3 is TGTGCCAGCAGCTCTGCGGGGGGCTCCTACAATGAGCAGTTCTTC.

The genes are TRBV6-1 and TRBJ2-2; the D is unclear. The germline CDR1 and CDR2 sequences are MNHNS and SASEGT. The CDR3 totals 13 residues. V was trimmed by 6 bases and J by 1 base, leaving 6 bases between them. CDR3 DNA: TGTGCCAGCAGCGACTGGAACACCGGGGAGCTGTTTTTT. Residues: CASSDWNTGELFF.

The chain couples TRBV18 to TRBJ1-1; the match to TRBD1 covers 10 bases. The CDR3 spans 17 residues. V shed 0 bases, J shed 0 bases, and the junction held 4 bases outside the gene matches. CDR1 is KGHSH, CDR2 LQKENI, per germline. CDR3 residues: CASSPPLDRGMNTEAFF. The CDR3 DNA is TGTGCCAGCTCACCACCCTTGGACAGGGGGATGAACACTGAAGCTTTCTTT.

This chain uses TRBV7-3 with TRBJ2-7; no definite D call. Trimming shortened V by 0 bases and J by 5 bases, and 11 bases separated the two germline ends. Germline V CDR1 and CDR2: SGHTA, FQGTGA. The CDR3 is 14 amino acids. CDR3 bases: TGTGCCAGCAGCTTAACGCCCGGGTTAAACGAGCAGTACTTC. It encodes CASSLTPGLNEQYF.

A single count supports this clone. The chain uses TRBV6-5 and TRBJ1-5; D unclear. Trimming shortened V by 2 bases and J by 6 bases, and 14 bases separated the two germline ends. Germline CDR1 reads MNHEY; CDR2 reads SVGAGI. This CDR3 is built from 15 residues. The chain's CDR3 is CASSYGSDSGQPQHF. CDR3 in DNA: TGTGCCAGCAGTTACGGGAGCGACTCGGGTCAGCCCCAGCATTTT.

The chain couples TRBV13 to TRBJ1-1; tentatively, D is TRBD1 (5 bases). Germline loops: CDR1 PRHDT, CDR2 FYEKMQ (reference sequence). The CDR3 has 15 amino acids. Trimming removed 5 bases at V and 3 bases at J, with 16 bases between. For the CDR3, the DNA is TGTGCCAGCAGCCCCCTTGGAGGGGCGCACACTGAAGCTTTCTTT. Its protein product is CASSPLGGAHTEAFF.

This clone was found once. The chain employs TRBV4-2 and TRBJ1-3; D ambiguous. The CDR3 spans 17 residues. Germline CDR1 is LGHNA and CDR2 is YNFKEQ. The germline V and J ends were trimmed by 1 base and 1 base, with 14 bases remaining between them. CDR3 nucleotides: TGTGCCAGCAGCCAAGGGGCCGGGAGGGCGTCTGGAAACACCATATATTTT. Translated: CASSQGAGRASGNTIYF.

The rearrangement links TRBV28 to TRBJ1-5; D may be TRBD1 (5 bases). This CDR3 spans 15 amino acids. The V gene's germline CDR1 is MDHEN and CDR2 SYDVKM. The V end lost 6 bases, the J end lost 0 bases, and 12 bases lay between the germline ends. CDR3 nucleotides: TGTGCCAGCAGGGCAGGGACTTATAGCAATCAGCCCCAGCATTTT. Translation gives CASRAGTYSNQPQHF.

The rearrangement links TRBV7-9 to TRBJ2-7; 11 bases are shared with TRBD2. Germline V CDR1 and CDR2: SEHNR, FQNEAQ (reference sequence). Trimming cost V 10 bases and J 7 bases; bases outside gene matches: 18. The CDR3 has 16 residues. The CDR3 sequence is CAISPATSGMLGEQYF. CDR3 DNA: TGTGCCATCTCACCCGCGACTAGCGGGATGTTGGGAGAGCAGTACTTC. Complete variable domain (other parts from reference TRBV7-9 and TRBJ2-7): DTGVSQNPRHKITKRGQNVTFRCDPISEHNRLYWYRQTLGQGPEFLTYFQNEAQLEKSRLLSDRFSAERPKGSFSTLEIQRTEQGDSAMYLCAISPATSGMLGEQYFGPGTRLTVT.

Only one count was recorded for this clone. The chain has TRBV4-3 and TRBJ1-2; D is perhaps TRBD1 (6 bases). CDR1 and CDR2 (germline): LGHNA, YSLEER. The V and J ends lost 0 bases and 3 bases respectively, with 11 bases between them. The CDR3 is made up of 15 amino acids. This chain's CDR3 is CASSQDWQGHYGYTF. As DNA, the CDR3 is TGCGCCAGCAGCCAAGATTGGCAGGGGCACTATGGCTACACCTTC.

The V and J genes are TRBV30 and TRBJ1-2, with 9 bases identical to TRBD1. The CDR3 extends over 15 amino acids. The J segment lost 4 bases and the V segment lost 3 bases, leaving 9 bases of the junction unmatched. CDR1 and CDR2 from the germline V gene are GTSNPN and SVGIG (reference sequence). The CDR3 sequence: CAWRGGQGAGYGYTF. The CDR3 nucleotides are TGTGCCTGGAGGGGGGGACAGGGAGCTGGCTATGGCTACACCTTC.